This is a list of T cell receptor beta chains from one sample in a study of identical twins. TCRdb processed the 5' RACE reads anew with MiXCR; each CDR3 protein has one entry. Counted here are 1.5 million to 2 million distinct CDR3 sequences, roughly a third occurring once; the ten biggest clones make up over 0.25%. The specimen sequenced was cord blood. These TCRs come from a newborn girl in good health. The CDR3 runs from the conserved cysteine through the conserved F or W. D genes are given only for firm matches. Expanded clones are given a class, and other clones once, few, many or no size at all.

abundance: few; d_gene: -; v_gene: TRBV5-1; j_gene: TRBJ2-3; CDR3nt: TGCGCCAGCAGCTTGGGGGGCCGGAAGACAGATACGCAGTATTTT; CDR3aa: CASSLGGRKTDTQYF
abundance: few; d_gene: -; v_gene: TRBV2; j_gene: TRBJ1-4; CDR3nt: TGTGCCAGCATTCTCAATGAAAAACTGTTTTTT; CDR3aa: CASILNEKLFF
abundance: -; d_gene: -; v_gene: TRBV27; j_gene: TRBJ1-1; CDR3nt: TGTGCCAGCAGTCCCACCTATATGAACACTGAAGCTTTCTTT; CDR3aa: CASSPTYMNTEAFF
abundance: -; d_gene: TRBD1; v_gene: TRBV5-1; j_gene: TRBJ2-2; CDR3nt: TGCGCCAGCAGCATCGGGACAGGGGGCTCGAACACCGGGGAGCTGTTTTTT; CDR3aa: CASSIGTGGSNTGELFF
abundance: few; d_gene: TRBD1; v_gene: TRBV4-1; j_gene: TRBJ2-2; CDR3nt: TGCGCCAGCAGCCACTACCGGGACAGGGGTTTAACCGGGGAGCTGTTTTTT; CDR3aa: CASSHYRDRGLTGELFF
abundance: many; d_gene: TRBD1; v_gene: TRBV18; j_gene: TRBJ1-2; CDR3nt: TGTGCCAGCTCACCGGACAGGGTCTATGGCTACACCTTC; CDR3aa: CASSPDRVYGYTF
abundance: -; d_gene: TRBD1; v_gene: TRBV27; j_gene: TRBJ1-2; CDR3nt: TGTGCCAGCAGTTTGGGGACAGAACCCGGGGGTAATGGCTACACCTTC; CDR3aa: CASSLGTEPGGNGYTF
abundance: -; d_gene: -; v_gene: TRBV7-6; j_gene: TRBJ1-5; CDR3nt: TGTGCCAGCAGCTGCTCGGGACGGCGGGTTGAGAATCAGCCCCAGCATTTT; CDR3aa: CASSCSGRRVENQPQHF
abundance: few; d_gene: -; v_gene: TRBV2; j_gene: TRBJ2-1; CDR3nt: TGTGCCAGCACCTATAGGATAGGAACGTACAATGAGCAGTTCTTC; CDR3aa: CASTYRIGTYNEQFF
abundance: once; d_gene: -; v_gene: TRBV2; j_gene: TRBJ1-1; CDR3nt: TGTGCCAGCAGTGACGACAACACTGAAGCTTTCTTT; CDR3aa: CASSDDNTEAFF
abundance: -; d_gene: -; v_gene: TRBV14; j_gene: TRBJ2-7; CDR3nt: TGTGCCAGCAGCCAAGATTCGGGCATTAGCTCCTACGAGCAGTACTTC; CDR3aa: CASSQDSGISSYEQYF
abundance: -; d_gene: TRBD2; v_gene: TRBV20-1; j_gene: TRBJ2-7; CDR3nt: TGCAGTGCTAAGCGGGACTCCTACAATGAGCAGTACTTC; CDR3aa: CSAKRDSYNEQYF
abundance: few; d_gene: TRBD1; v_gene: TRBV7-8; j_gene: TRBJ2-2; CDR3nt: TGTGCCAGCAGCTCATCACCGGGACAGGGACATTCCGGGGAGCTGTTTTTT; CDR3aa: CASSSSPGQGHSGELFF
abundance: -; d_gene: -; v_gene: TRBV25-1; j_gene: TRBJ2-5; CDR3nt: TGTGCCAGCAGTTTTGGCAGGGGACAATGGGTCCAAGAGACCCAGTACTTC; CDR3aa: CASSFGRGQWVQETQYF
abundance: -; d_gene: -; v_gene: TRBV4-2; j_gene: TRBJ2-1; CDR3nt: TGTGCCAGCAGCCAAGACCCGGACAGACCCTGCAATGAGCAGTTCTTC; CDR3aa: CASSQDPDRPCNEQFF
abundance: few; d_gene: -; v_gene: TRBV4-1; j_gene: TRBJ1-1; CDR3nt: TGCGCCAGCAGCCGGGTAGTGGGGGGGCGCATGAACACTGAAGCTTTCTTT; CDR3aa: CASSRVVGGRMNTEAFF
abundance: few; d_gene: -; v_gene: TRBV30; j_gene: TRBJ2-6; CDR3nt: TGTGCCTGGAGCGACGGCCACTCTGGGGCCAACGTCCTGACTTTC; CDR3aa: CAWSDGHSGANVLTF
abundance: -; d_gene: -; v_gene: TRBV5-4; j_gene: TRBJ2-3; CDR3nt: TGTGCCAGCAGCTTCGTCGCGGCGGGACCTCCAGATACGCAGTATTTT; CDR3aa: CASSFVAAGPPDTQYF
abundance: -; d_gene: -; v_gene: TRBV2; j_gene: TRBJ1-2; CDR3nt: TGTGCCAGCAGTGATCAGGGGACCAACTATGGCTACACCTTC; CDR3aa: CASSDQGTNYGYTF
abundance: few; d_gene: -; v_gene: TRBV25-1; j_gene: TRBJ2-1; CDR3nt: TGTGCCAGCACGAGTGTGGGAGGACCAAACAATGAGCAGTTCTTC; CDR3aa: CASTSVGGPNNEQFF
abundance: few; d_gene: -; v_gene: TRBV20-1; j_gene: TRBJ1-5; CDR3nt: TGCAGTGCCGGGGCTTCTAGCAATCAGCCCCAGCATTTT; CDR3aa: CSAGASSNQPQHF
abundance: -; d_gene: TRBD2; v_gene: TRBV5-5; j_gene: TRBJ2-5; CDR3nt: TGTGCCAGCAGGACCGGACTAGACAGTTCCCAGTACTTC; CDR3aa: CASRTGLDSSQYF
abundance: -; d_gene: TRBD1; v_gene: TRBV28; j_gene: TRBJ2-3; CDR3nt: TGTGCCAGCAGTCCCGGGACAGGGGGGTACACAGATACGCAGTATTTT; CDR3aa: CASSPGTGGYTDTQYF
abundance: few; d_gene: TRBD2; v_gene: TRBV5-1; j_gene: TRBJ2-7; CDR3nt: TGCGCCAGCAGCTTGCCAATCGGGGGGGCCGCCTACGAGCAGTACTTC; CDR3aa: CASSLPIGGAAYEQYF
abundance: few; d_gene: -; v_gene: TRBV6-1; j_gene: TRBJ2-4; CDR3nt: TGTGCCAGCAGTGACGTGGCGGGGTTAGCCAAAAACATTCAGTACTTC; CDR3aa: CASSDVAGLAKNIQYF
abundance: -; d_gene: TRBD2; v_gene: TRBV25-1; j_gene: TRBJ2-1; CDR3nt: TGTGCCAGCAACACCCTAGCGGGCAACTACAATGAGCAGTTCTTC; CDR3aa: CASNTLAGNYNEQFF
abundance: -; d_gene: -; v_gene: TRBV2; j_gene: TRBJ1-5; CDR3nt: TGTGCCAGCAGTGAATCGGTGGACAACAATCAGCCTCAGCATTTT; CDR3aa: CASSESVDNNQPQHF
abundance: -; d_gene: -; v_gene: TRBV5-6; j_gene: TRBJ2-3; CDR3nt: TGTGCCAGCAGCTTGCTCCGACAGACCAGCACAGATACGCAGTATTTT; CDR3aa: CASSLLRQTSTDTQYF
abundance: -; d_gene: -; v_gene: TRBV5-1; j_gene: TRBJ2-3; CDR3nt: TGCGCCAGCAGCAGCCTTGGACAGCCTAGACACTATACGCAGTATTTT; CDR3aa: CASSSLGQPRHYTQYF
abundance: -; d_gene: TRBD2; v_gene: TRBV29-1; j_gene: TRBJ2-7; CDR3nt: TGCAGCCATCGGACTAGCGGGAGGTCGGGGAATGAGCAGTACTTC; CDR3aa: CSHRTSGRSGNEQYF
abundance: -; d_gene: TRBD2; v_gene: TRBV11-2; j_gene: TRBJ2-5; CDR3nt: TGTGCCAGCAGCTTAGGGGGACTAGCGAGGAAAGAGACCCAGTACTTC; CDR3aa: CASSLGGLARKETQYF
abundance: -; d_gene: -; v_gene: TRBV2; j_gene: TRBJ2-1; CDR3nt: TGTGCCAGCAGTGACTTAGCGGAGTTCTCCTACAATGAGCAGTTCTTC; CDR3aa: CASSDLAEFSYNEQFF